These 9 T cell receptor beta chains were sequenced from one sample in a study of monozygotic twins with inflammatory bowel disease (dated by TCRdb to between 2017 and 2020). The method behind the library was 5' RACE. For sequencing, an Illumina HiSeq 2500 was employed. The reads, reprocessed by TCRdb, yield one row per CDR3 protein sequence and no DNA. The sample table on file contains a few hundred thousand distinct CDR3 sequences. The ten largest clones take up 2% to 3% of the sample. The sequencing input was blood. The receptors were gathered from a human donor with ulcerative colitis or Crohn's disease, or a healthy co-twin of an affected twin (not recorded which).

The V and J genes are TRBV24-1 and TRBJ2-5; TCRdb gives TRBD1 as the D gene, but with no DNA this cannot be confirmed. The germline gives CDR1 KGHDR, CDR2 SFDVKD. The CDR3 length is 13 residues. CDR3 residues: CATRDSRKETQYF.

The V gene is TRBV2, the J gene TRBJ1-1. Germline V gives CDR1 SNHLY, CDR2 FYNNEI. The CDR3 is made up of 14 amino acids. CDR3 region: CASSEARGITEAFF.

V is TRBV5-1 and J is TRBJ2-3. There are 16 residues in the CDR3. The germline V gene encodes CDR1 SGHRS and CDR2 YFSETQ. The chain's CDR3 is CASSLGPDIGTDTQYF.

The V gene is TRBV7-6, the J gene TRBJ2-3. Germline V gives CDR1 SGHVS, CDR2 FNYEAQ. CDR3 length: 14 residues. The CDR3 reads CASSRGLRTDTQYF.

This CDR3 reads CASSRPSTGAEQYF. This chain links TRBV11-2 with TRBJ2-7; TCRdb lists TRBD1, though no DNA is available to test this call. CDR1 is SGHAT and CDR2 is FQNNGV in the germline V gene. CDR3 length: 14 amino acids.

The genes are TRBV6-2 or TRBV6-3 and TRBJ2-1; TCRdb's D gene call, TRBD1, goes unchecked for lack of DNA. The CDR3 is made up of 14 amino acids. Germline V gives CDR1 MNHEY, CDR2 SVGEGT. This CDR3 reads CASSGTLTHNEQFF.

The chain combines TRBV7-2 with TRBJ1-1; TCRdb calls TRBD1, which cannot be checked without DNA. Per the germline V gene, CDR1 is SGHTA and CDR2 is FQGNSA. The CDR3 sequence is 15 residues long. CDR3 amino acids: CASSPPRTENTEAFF.

The genes are TRBV7-3 and TRBJ2-2; no DNA is available, so the TRBD2 call from TCRdb remains unchecked. The CDR3 is 16 residues long. Germline V gives CDR1 SGHTA, CDR2 FQGTGA. The CDR3 sequence: CASSRGTSLNTGELFF.

This chain connects TRBV7-7 to TRBJ1-4; the TRBD1 assignment by TCRdb is unverifiable without DNA. Germline CDR1 SSHAT, CDR2 FNYEAQ (reference sequence). The CDR3 loop spans 17 amino acids. The CDR3 is CASSRRGGGHPAEKLFF.